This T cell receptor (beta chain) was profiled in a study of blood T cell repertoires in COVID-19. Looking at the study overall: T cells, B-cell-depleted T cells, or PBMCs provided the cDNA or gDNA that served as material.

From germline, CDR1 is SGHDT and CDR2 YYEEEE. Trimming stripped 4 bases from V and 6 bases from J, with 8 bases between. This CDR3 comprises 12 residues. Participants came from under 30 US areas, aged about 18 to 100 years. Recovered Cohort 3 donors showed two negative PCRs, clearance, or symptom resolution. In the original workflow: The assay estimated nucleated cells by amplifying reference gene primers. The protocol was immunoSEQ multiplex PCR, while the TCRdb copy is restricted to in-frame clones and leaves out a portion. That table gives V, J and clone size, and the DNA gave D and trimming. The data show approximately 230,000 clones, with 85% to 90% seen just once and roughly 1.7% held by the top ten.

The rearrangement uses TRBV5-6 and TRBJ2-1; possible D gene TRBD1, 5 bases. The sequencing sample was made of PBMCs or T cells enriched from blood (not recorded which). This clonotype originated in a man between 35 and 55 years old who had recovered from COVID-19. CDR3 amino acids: CASSVDSNEQFF. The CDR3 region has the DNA TGTGCCAGCAGCGTAGACAGCAATGAGCAGTTCTTC.